These 6 T cell receptor beta chains were all obtained from the same sample, sequenced in a study of long-term antiretroviral therapy in people with HIV (dated by TCRdb to between 2021 and 2024). The immunoSEQ hsTCRB v3.0 assay was used at survey level resolution for TRB variable region sequencing. TCRdb stores this immuneACCESS table with in-frame sequences only. Part of the clones is absent; in the studies checked, under half of the shortfall reflects unresolved V genes, and no reason is known for the rest. The sample has about 20,000 clones on record, approximately 80% of them singletons. The top ten clones comprise 3% to 4% of the sample. This material consisted of unsorted PBMCs, taken 1.9 years after starting antiretroviral therapy. These receptors were collected from a woman in her forties or fifties with HIV.

V and J are TRBV5-1 and TRBJ2-7, with 7 bases fitting TRBD1. The J segment lost 7 bases and the V segment lost 4 bases, leaving 11 bases of the junction unmatched. Germline CDR1 SGHRS, CDR2 YFSETQ. The CDR3 is made up of 14 amino acids. The CDR3 DNA follows: TGCGCCAGCAGCGTCCGGGACAGCCTGGGGGAGCAGTACTTC. Translation: CASSVRDSLGEQYF.

The genes are TRBV27 and TRBJ2-3, with 7 nucleotides matching TRBD1. The CDR3 totals 17 residues. Germline-derived CDR1 and CDR2 are MNHEY and SMNVEV (reference sequence). The trim removed 0 bases at V and 5 bases at J, leaving 11 bases unmatched. CDR3 nucleotide sequence: TGTGCCAGCAGTTTATCGGATGACAGGGTTCAGCGAGATACGCAGTATTTT. Translating it yields CASSLSDDRVQRDTQYF.

The chain employs TRBV4-3 and TRBJ2-2; 7 bases are shared with TRBD2. This CDR3 has 16 amino acids. Germline loops: CDR1 LGHNA, CDR2 YSLEER. V lost 4 bases to trimming and J lost 6 bases; unmatched junction nucleotides: 11. The CDR3 here is CASSPDRTRGAGELFF. CDR3 nucleotides: TGCGCCAGCAGCCCAGATCGGACTCGGGGGGCCGGGGAGCTGTTTTTT.

CDR3 sequence (DNA): TGTGCCACCAGCACCCGGACGGGCAGGGCTGAAAAACTGTTTTTT. It yields the protein CATSTRTGRAEKLFF. The chain joins TRBV15 to TRBJ1-4; possible D gene TRBD1, 5 bases. Germline V lookup: CDR1 LNHNV, CDR2 YYDKDF (reference sequence). CDR3 length equals 15 residues. V was cut by 4 bases and J by 7 bases, with 16 bases left in between.

The V gene is TRBV7-2, the J gene TRBJ1-2; 8 bases fit TRBD1. The CDR3 runs to 14 residues. V lost 5 bases and J lost 8; bases outside the gene matches: 10. Germline-derived CDR1 and CDR2 are SGHTA and FQGNSA. The CDR3 protein is CASSRRQGSRGYTF. CDR3 in DNA: TGTGCCAGCAGCCGGAGACAGGGGTCGCGAGGCTACACCTTC.

The chain is built from TRBV27 and TRBJ2-7, with D tentatively TRBD1 (5 bases). From germline, CDR1 is MNHEY and CDR2 SMNVEV (reference sequence). This CDR3 comprises 15 residues. Deletions cut 5 bases from V and 3 bases from J, with 17 bases between. CDR3 bases: TGTGCCAGCAGTCTTACGGCAGGGTACCTCTACGAGCAGTACTTC. Encoded protein: CASSLTAGYLYEQYF.